The 10 T cell receptor beta chains presented below share a single source sample, sequenced in a study of cytomegalovirus exposure and HLA in healthy donors. PCR employed 60 Vbeta and 13 Jbeta primers. The table came from immunoSEQ multiplex PCR; TCRdb's copy has only in-frame clones and leaves some out. The table has more than 95,000 clones, roughly 72% seen once; the top ten hold 11%. The sequencing input was PBMCs. Every receptor here comes from a woman between 50 and 59 years old in good health and CMV-seropositive.

This rearrangement joins TRBV5-7 to TRBJ2-7; 9 positions match TRBD1. TRBV5-7 is given ORF status, its function remaining uncertain. Germline trimming cut 3 bases from V and 2 bases from J; bases unmatched to any gene: 3. The CDR3 length is 14 residues. The CDR3 DNA follows: TGTGCCAGCAGCTCGGGACAGGGTACCTACGAGCAGTACTTC. This translates into CASSSGQGTYEQYF.

This chain joins TRBV5-4 and TRBJ2-2; 7 bases are a match to TRBD2. J gave up 6 bases and V 5 bases, and 7 bases lay outside the gene matches. CDR1 SGHNT and CDR2 YYREEE come from the germline V gene (reference sequence). This CDR3 has 14 residues. CDR3 bases: TGTGCCAGCAGGGGGGGGTTAGGGTCCGGGGAGCTGTTTTTT. Protein: CASRGGLGSGELFF.

The J gene is TRBJ1-2, the V gene TRBV19; weak D call: TRBD1 (5 bases). The CDR3 is made up of 12 amino acids. The V gene lost 5 bases and the J gene lost 13 bases, with 17 bases spanning the gap. Germline CDR1 reads LNHDA; CDR2 reads SQIVND (reference sequence). The CDR3 here is CASSLPETGSTF. Written as DNA, the CDR3 is TGTGCCAGTAGTTTGCCCGAAACAGGTTCCACCTTC.

The chain has TRBV5-6 and TRBJ2-7; unclear D gene. Per germline, CDR1 SGHDT and CDR2 YYEEEE. The V gene lost 3 bases and the J gene lost 5 bases, with 18 bases spanning the gap. The CDR3 spans 15 residues. The CDR3 DNA sequence: TGTGCCAGCAGCTCCCAAACACCGGGTTGGAACGAGCAGTACTTC. Encoded protein: CASSSQTPGWNEQYF. Full variable domain (outside the CDR3, taken from reference TRBV5-6 and TRBJ2-7): DAGVTQSPTHLIKTRGQQVTLRCSPKSGHDTVSWYQQALGQGPQFIFQYYEEEERQRGNFPDRFSGHQFPNYSSELNVNALLLGDSALYLCASSSQTPGWNEQYFGPGTRLTVT.

The V gene is TRBV18, the J gene TRBJ2-7, with a possible D match to TRBD2 (5 bases). CDR1 and CDR2 from the germline V gene are KGHSH and LQKENI. Trimming took 2 bases from V and 3 from J, leaving 5 bases between them. The CDR3 has 12 amino acids. CDR3 loop: CASSPEGYEQYF. As DNA, the CDR3 is TGTGCCAGCTCACCAGAGGGCTACGAGCAGTACTTC.

This chain links TRBV28 with TRBJ2-7; 8 positions match TRBD1. Germline-derived CDR1 and CDR2 are MDHEN and SYDVKM. Trimming at V came to 11 bases and at J to 7 bases, leaving 22 bases not matched to a gene. The CDR3 is 16 residues long. The CDR3 is CAGTAIPGQVPWEQYF. The CDR3 DNA reads TGTGCCGGCACCGCGATACCGGGACAGGTACCCTGGGAGCAGTACTTC.

The chain uses TRBV7-9 and TRBJ2-1, with D possibly matching TRBD2 (6 bases). The CDR3 has 12 amino acids. CDR1 and CDR2 (germline): SEHNR, FQNEAQ (reference sequence). V lost 5 bases and J 8 bases, leaving 10 bases between the germline ends. The CDR3 loop reads CASSPTSDEQFF. DNA for the CDR3: TGTGCCAGCAGCCCGACTAGTGATGAGCAGTTCTTC. Full variable domain (remainder filled in from reference TRBV7-9 and TRBJ2-1): DTGVSQNPRHKITKRGQNVTFRCDPISEHNRLYWYRQTLGQGPEFLTYFQNEAQLEKSRLLSDRFSAERPKGSFSTLEIQRTEQGDSAMYLCASSPTSDEQFFGPGTRLTVL.

The chain joins TRBV29-1 to TRBJ1-4; TRBD1 is a possible D gene (5 bases). Germline V gene sequence: CDR1 SQVTM, CDR2 ANQGSEA. With 7 bases removed from V and 2 bases from J, the gap between germline ends came to 14 bases. This CDR3 is 14 amino acids long. In DNA, the CDR3 is TGCAGCGCCGCCCCGGGGGGGACTAATGAAAAACTGTTTTTT. It codes for CSAAPGGTNEKLFF.

The CDR3 bases are TGCGCCAGCAGCCCGAGAGAGGGTGTGACTAATGAAAAACTGTTTTTT. Translated, it gives CASSPREGVTNEKLFF. The V call is TRBV5-1, the J call TRBJ1-4; D is ambiguous. Germline CDR1 is SGHRS and CDR2 is YFSETQ. Trimming cost V 4 bases and J 2 bases, with 15 bases left between them. The CDR3 is made up of 16 amino acids.

CDR3 amino acids: CASSPGQGAGETQYF. The CDR3 DNA is TGTGCCAGCAGCCCGGGACAGGGGGCGGGAGAGACCCAGTACTTC. The rearrangement links TRBV9 to TRBJ2-5; TRBD1 aligns across 12 bases. Unmatched junction bases numbered 5, after V lost 4 bases and J lost 4 bases. From germline, CDR1 is SGDLS and CDR2 YYNGEE. The CDR3 runs 15 residues.